The rows below give T cell receptor beta chains drawn from one sample of a study of OX40 agonist ivuxolimab in advanced cancers. Profiled with immunoSEQ multiplex PCR; TCRdb holds only in-frame clones, not every one. The table has about 94,000 clones, roughly 87% seen once. Sample: CD4+ or CD8+ T cells sorted from blood, taken in a trial of the OX40 agonist ivuxolimab. These receptors all stem from an adult with an advanced solid tumor such as melanoma, head and neck, liver or kidney cancer. The CDR3 runs from the conserved cysteine through the conserved F or W. Fields, in order: CDR3 protein, CDR3 DNA, D gene, clone size, V gene, J gene. A D gene is named only where the DNA matches it firmly. Size values are once, few and many counts, or a class for expanded clones, and some rows have none.

cdr3_aa: CASSFQGFYGYTF
cdr3_nt: TGTGCCAGCAGTTTCCAGGGCTTCTATGGCTACACCTTC
d_call: .
clone_size: few
v_call: TRBV7-8
j_call: TRBJ1-2

cdr3_aa: CASSRYDGNYGYTF
cdr3_nt: TGTGCCAGCAGCCGATATGACGGGAACTATGGCTACACCTTC
d_call: .
clone_size: .
v_call: TRBV5-5
j_call: TRBJ1-2

cdr3_aa: CAWSEQTSLAKNIQYF
cdr3_nt: TGTGCCTGGAGTGAACAGACTAGTTTAGCCAAAAACATTCAGTACTTC
d_call: .
clone_size: .
v_call: TRBV30
j_call: TRBJ2-4

cdr3_aa: CASTRGGTPRGYGYTF
cdr3_nt: TGTGCCAGCACTCGAGGGGGTACTCCCCGGGGCTATGGCTACACCTTC
d_call: .
clone_size: .
v_call: TRBV28
j_call: TRBJ1-2

cdr3_aa: CASHEALEQYF
cdr3_nt: TGCGCCAGCCACGAGGCCCTCGAGCAGTACTTC
d_call: .
clone_size: .
v_call: TRBV5-1
j_call: TRBJ2-7

cdr3_aa: CASSYSTSGGYEQYF
cdr3_nt: TGTGCCAGCAGTTACTCGACTAGCGGGGGGTACGAGCAGTACTTC
d_call: TRBD2
clone_size: .
v_call: TRBV6-5
j_call: TRBJ2-7

cdr3_aa: CASSIGRAGEQYF
cdr3_nt: TGTGCCAGTAGTATAGGCAGGGCGGGCGAGCAGTACTTC
d_call: .
clone_size: .
v_call: TRBV19
j_call: TRBJ2-7

cdr3_aa: CASSVATTGNTIYF
cdr3_nt: TGTGCCAGCAGCGTAGCTACGACTGGAAACACCATATATTTT
d_call: .
clone_size: .
v_call: TRBV9
j_call: TRBJ1-3

cdr3_aa: CASSPLARGTQYF
cdr3_nt: TGTGCCAGCAGCCCATTGGCTCGGGGGACCCAGTACTTC
d_call: .
clone_size: .
v_call: TRBV7-2
j_call: TRBJ2-5

cdr3_aa: CASGFEQYF
cdr3_nt: TGTGCCAGCGGATTCGAGCAGTACTTC
d_call: .
clone_size: .
v_call: TRBV6-5
j_call: TRBJ2-7

cdr3_aa: CASSLDSGKETQYF
cdr3_nt: TGTGCCAGCAGCTTAGATTCGGGGAAAGAGACCCAGTACTTC
d_call: .
clone_size: once
v_call: TRBV11-2
j_call: TRBJ2-5

cdr3_aa: CASTAGHGETQYF
cdr3_nt: TGTGCCAGCACCGCGGGCCACGGGGAGACCCAGTACTTC
d_call: .
clone_size: .
v_call: TRBV5-4
j_call: TRBJ2-5

cdr3_aa: CASSGTGSGNTIYF
cdr3_nt: TGTGCCAGCAGTGGCACAGGGTCTGGAAACACCATATATTTT
d_call: .
clone_size: .
v_call: TRBV25-1
j_call: TRBJ1-3

cdr3_aa: CASSVKWETQYF
cdr3_nt: TGTGCCAGCAGCGTGAAATGGGAGACCCAGTACTTC
d_call: .
clone_size: .
v_call: TRBV5-4
j_call: TRBJ2-5

cdr3_aa: CASTNRPPGQGFNSPLHF
cdr3_nt: TGTGCCTCCACAAACCGACCCCCGGGACAGGGATTTAATTCACCCCTCCACTTT
d_call: TRBD1
clone_size: .
v_call: TRBV7-6
j_call: TRBJ1-6

cdr3_aa: CASSLDPVRTVNYGYTF
cdr3_nt: TGTGCCAGCAGCTTGGATCCCGTGAGGACGGTCAACTATGGCTACACCTTC
d_call: .
clone_size: .
v_call: TRBV5-6
j_call: TRBJ1-2

cdr3_aa: CASSEKARVGNSYNSPLHF
cdr3_nt: TGCGCCAGCTCTGAAAAGGCAAGGGTGGGGAACTCCTATAATTCACCCCTCCACTTT
d_call: .
clone_size: .
v_call: TRBV10-2
j_call: TRBJ1-6

cdr3_aa: CASTPRQGRNSPLHF
cdr3_nt: TGTGCCAGCACCCCCCGGCAGGGGAGGAATTCACCCCTCCACTTT
d_call: .
clone_size: .
v_call: TRBV2
j_call: TRBJ1-6

cdr3_aa: CARDREVGEAFF
cdr3_nt: TGTGCCAGGGACAGGGAGGTGGGTGAAGCTTTCTTT
d_call: .
clone_size: .
v_call: TRBV21-1
j_call: TRBJ1-1

cdr3_aa: CASSQDTSSYNEQFF
cdr3_nt: TGTGCCAGCAGCCAAGATACGAGCTCCTACAATGAGCAGTTCTTC
d_call: .
clone_size: .
v_call: TRBV7-3
j_call: TRBJ2-1

cdr3_aa: CASSNNGNTIYF
cdr3_nt: TGTGCCAGCAGTAATAATGGAAACACCATATATTTT
d_call: .
clone_size: .
v_call: TRBV2
j_call: TRBJ1-3

cdr3_aa: CASSTSGQSDYEQYF
cdr3_nt: TGTGCCAGCAGCACCTCGGGACAGTCTGACTACGAGCAGTACTTC
d_call: TRBD1
clone_size: once
v_call: TRBV5-5
j_call: TRBJ2-7

cdr3_aa: CSVLFWGKEAFF
cdr3_nt: TGCAGCGTTCTTTTTTGGGGCAAGGAAGCTTTCTTT
d_call: .
clone_size: .
v_call: TRBV29-1
j_call: TRBJ1-1

cdr3_aa: CASKLTGTGSYEQYF
cdr3_nt: TGTGCCAGCAAGCTTACGGGGACAGGGTCCTACGAGCAGTACTTC
d_call: TRBD1
clone_size: .
v_call: TRBV11-2
j_call: TRBJ2-7

cdr3_aa: CASSPGQSNQPQHF
cdr3_nt: TGCGCCAGCAGCCCCGGACAGTCGAATCAGCCCCAGCATTTT
d_call: .
clone_size: once
v_call: TRBV5-1
j_call: TRBJ1-5

cdr3_aa: CASSIRQASSYEQYF
cdr3_nt: TGTGCCAGCAGCATAAGACAGGCCAGCTCCTACGAGCAGTACTTC
d_call: .
clone_size: .
v_call: TRBV27
j_call: TRBJ2-7

cdr3_aa: CASSIGGGYNEQFF
cdr3_nt: TGTGCCAGTAGTATCGGCGGGGGATACAATGAGCAGTTCTTC
d_call: TRBD2
clone_size: .
v_call: TRBV19
j_call: TRBJ2-1

cdr3_aa: CASSWGRARVNEKLFF
cdr3_nt: TGTGCCAGCAGTTGGGGCCGGGCCAGAGTTAATGAAAAACTGTTTTTT
d_call: .
clone_size: .
v_call: TRBV6-5
j_call: TRBJ1-4

cdr3_aa: CASSSDYLSTDTQYF
cdr3_nt: TGTGCCAGCAGCTCAGACTACCTGAGCACAGATACGCAGTATTTT
d_call: .
clone_size: .
v_call: TRBV7-2
j_call: TRBJ2-3

cdr3_aa: CASSIYRTGTTSDTQYF
cdr3_nt: TGTGCCAGTAGTATCTACCGAACCGGGACTACGTCAGATACGCAGTATTTT
d_call: TRBD2
clone_size: .
v_call: TRBV19
j_call: TRBJ2-3

cdr3_aa: CASSQDGGRWGYTF
cdr3_nt: TGTGCCAGCAGCCAAGATGGAGGGCGCTGGGGCTACACCTTC
d_call: .
clone_size: .
v_call: TRBV4-2
j_call: TRBJ1-2

cdr3_aa: CASSLVTLSTDTQYF
cdr3_nt: TGTGCCAGCAGCTTGGTGACACTTAGCACAGATACGCAGTATTTT
d_call: .
clone_size: .
v_call: TRBV5-8
j_call: TRBJ2-3

cdr3_aa: CASSPRSGQGSGHYDEQYF
cdr3_nt: TGTGCCAGCTCACCAAGATCAGGACAGGGAAGCGGCCACTACGACGAGCAGTACTTC
d_call: TRBD1
clone_size: .
v_call: TRBV18
j_call: TRBJ2-7

cdr3_aa: CASSPRDRGRSRNTEAFF
cdr3_nt: TGTGCCAGCTCTCCCCGGGACAGGGGCCGAAGTAGGAACACTGAAGCTTTCTTT
d_call: TRBD1
clone_size: .
v_call: TRBV18
j_call: TRBJ1-1

cdr3_aa: CASSGTGVSYEQYF
cdr3_nt: TGTGCCAGCAGCGGGACAGGTGTCTCCTACGAGCAGTACTTC
d_call: TRBD1
clone_size: once
v_call: TRBV5-8
j_call: TRBJ2-7

cdr3_aa: CAWSSKGLAGVGQFF
cdr3_nt: TGTGCCTGGAGTTCCAAAGGACTAGCCGGTGTCGGTCAGTTCTTC
d_call: TRBD2
clone_size: few
v_call: TRBV30
j_call: TRBJ2-1

cdr3_aa: CASSGGQADTQYF
cdr3_nt: TGTGCCAGCAGCGGAGGACAGGCAGATACGCAGTATTTT
d_call: TRBD1
clone_size: .
v_call: TRBV11-3
j_call: TRBJ2-3

cdr3_aa: CASSPDRDNGYTF
cdr3_nt: TGTGCCAGCAGCCCGGACAGGGATAATGGCTACACCTTC
d_call: TRBD1
clone_size: .
v_call: TRBV7-2
j_call: TRBJ1-2

cdr3_aa: CAWSAQGNTEAFF
cdr3_nt: TGTGCCTGGAGTGCACAGGGGAACACTGAAGCTTTCTTT
d_call: .
clone_size: .
v_call: TRBV30
j_call: TRBJ1-1

cdr3_aa: CASSSAGQRGTEAFF
cdr3_nt: TGTGCCAGCAGCTCCGCCGGACAGAGAGGGACTGAAGCTTTCTTT
d_call: .
clone_size: .
v_call: TRBV7-9
j_call: TRBJ1-1

cdr3_aa: CASSPPLGGGDSYNEQFF
cdr3_nt: TGTGCCAGCTCACCACCGCTGGGAGGCGGGGACTCGTACAATGAGCAGTTCTTC
d_call: .
clone_size: .
v_call: TRBV18
j_call: TRBJ2-1